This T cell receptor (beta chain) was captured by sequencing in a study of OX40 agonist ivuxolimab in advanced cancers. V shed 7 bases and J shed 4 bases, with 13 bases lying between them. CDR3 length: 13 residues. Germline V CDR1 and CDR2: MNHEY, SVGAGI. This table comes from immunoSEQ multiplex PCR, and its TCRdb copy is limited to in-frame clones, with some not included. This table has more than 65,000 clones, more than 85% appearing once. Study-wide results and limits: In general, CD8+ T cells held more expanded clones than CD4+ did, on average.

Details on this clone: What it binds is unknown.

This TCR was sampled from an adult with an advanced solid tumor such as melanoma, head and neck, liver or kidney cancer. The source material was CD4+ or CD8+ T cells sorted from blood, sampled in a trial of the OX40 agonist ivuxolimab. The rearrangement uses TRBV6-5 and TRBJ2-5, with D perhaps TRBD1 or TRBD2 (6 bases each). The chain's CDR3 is CASTQGGTETQYF. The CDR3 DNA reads TGTGCCAGCACCCAAGGGGGGACAGAGACCCAGTACTTC.